This TCR beta chain was observed in a study of shared clonotypes between healthy human individuals. Findings and caveats of the study: Expectations were that clonotype sharing among donors would be affected by sequencing depth. Represented diversity, genetic and exposure-history alike, was limited by few donors.

With respect to this clone: What it recognizes is unknown.

The V gene's germline CDR1 is MNHEY and CDR2 SVGAGI. The length of the CDR3 is 12 residues. Trimming stripped 6 bases from V and 0 bases from J, with 6 bases between. Genomic DNA (from each subset) was split evenly across several immunoSEQ plates. Some clones are missing from TCRdb's copy, which holds only in-frame ones; the method was immunoSEQ multiplex PCR. The table records about 1 million clones, 65% to 75% of them present only once. The origin of this receptor is a young man in good health. The sequencing input was memory CD4+ T cells sorted from blood. Subset meaning: CD45RA-negative fraction. V gene TRBV6-5 combines with J gene TRBJ2-7, with D hard to call. CDR3 nucleotide sequence: TGTGCCAGCAGATATAGCTCCTACGAGCAGTACTTC. It specifies CASRYSSYEQYF.